These 28 T cell receptor beta chains share one sample of origin, sequenced in a study of T and B cells in COVID-19 patients. Multiplex PCR with BIOMED2 TRB-A/B primer pools amplified TRB rearrangements. Each CDR3 protein gets one entry after TCRdb re-called the multiplex PCR reads with MiXCR. The table has several thousand distinct CDR3 sequences, 25% seen once. Each TRB amplification used about 220-500 ng of genomic DNA from blood. The sample was blood. The receptors were sampled from a human donor with active COVID-19.

This clonotype is deemed medium-sized. This chain uses TRBV6-2 or TRBV6-3 with TRBJ2-7; D is undetermined. The germline CDR1 and CDR2 sequences are MNHEY and SVGEGT. The CDR3 totals 12 residues. Between the trimmed V and J ends, which lost 0 bases and 7 bases, there was a span of 7 bases. The CDR3 reads CASSYSQNEQYF. DNA of the CDR3: TGTGCCAGCAGTTACTCGCAGAATGAGCAGTACTTC.

This clonotype came up a few times. The chain couples TRBV12-3 or TRBV12-4 to TRBJ1-5, with TRBD1 identical over 9 bases. This CDR3 contains 15 residues. V shed 8 bases and J 2 bases; nucleotides not matched to a gene: 7. The chain's CDR3 is CASLHRGRRNQPQHF. DNA of the CDR3: TGTGCCAGCCTTCACAGGGGGCGTCGCAATCAGCCCCAGCATTTT.

Sample share makes this clonotype medium-sized (0.01 to 0.1%). This chain uses TRBV10-3 with TRBJ2-7, with 11 bases matching TRBD1. V trimming: 5 bases; J trimming: 2 bases; junction bases outside the gene matches: 2. CDR1 and CDR2 from the germline V gene are ENHRY and SYGVKD. The CDR3 loop spans 14 amino acids. CDR3 protein: CAISPGQGAYEQYF. As DNA, the CDR3 is TGTGCCATCAGTCCGGGACAGGGGGCCTACGAGCAGTACTTC.

In this sample, this clonotype is medium-sized. The rearrangement joins TRBV19 to TRBJ2-1; no definite D call. The germline V gene has CDR1 LNHDA and CDR2 SQIVND (reference sequence). The CDR3 runs to 19 residues. V lost 0 bases and J 1 base, leaving 19 bases between the germline ends. Written as DNA, the CDR3 is TGTGCCAGTAGTATAGACGGCCCCCCTAGACCGGAATCCTACAATGAGCAGTTCTTC. As protein: CASSIDGPPRPESYNEQFF.

This clonotype is labeled medium-sized (0.01 to 0.1%). The chain links TRBV5-4 to TRBJ2-3, with no clear D. V was pared by 0 bases and J by 1 base, with 3 bases between. The CDR3 totals 13 residues. CDR1 SGHNT and CDR2 YYREEE come from the germline V gene (reference sequence). In DNA, the CDR3 is TGTGCCAGCAGCTTGGCGGGCACAGATACGCAGTATTTT. Protein: CASSLAGTDTQYF. Filled out from reference TRBV5-4 and TRBJ2-3, the complete variable domain reads ETGVTQSPTHLIKTRGQQVTLRCSSQSGHNTVSWYQQALGQGPQFIFQYYREEENGRGNFPPRFSGLQFPNYSSELNVNALELDDSALYLCASSLAGTDTQYFGPGTRLTVL.

This chain joins TRBV20-1 and TRBJ2-1, with unresolved D. The V and J ends lost 6 bases and 8 bases respectively, with 20 bases between them. The CDR3 extends over 14 amino acids. Germline-derived CDR1 and CDR2 are DFQATT and SNEGSKA (reference sequence). CDR3 region: CSASSGSTAHEQFF. CDR3 bases: TGCAGTGCCTCCTCGGGTTCGACCGCCCATGAGCAGTTCTTC.

The chain joins TRBV20-1 to TRBJ2-7; 9 bases are a match to TRBD2. V shed 0 bases, J shed 0 bases, and the junction held 9 bases outside the gene matches. Germline V gives CDR1 DFQATT, CDR2 SNEGSKA (reference sequence). This CDR3 spans 17 amino acids. The CDR3 spells CSARDSLAGGNSYEQYF. CDR3 DNA: TGCAGTGCTAGAGATTCTCTTGCGGGAGGGAACTCCTACGAGCAGTACTTC.

The chain has TRBV12-3 or TRBV12-4 and TRBJ2-7, with a tentative D call TRBD1 (5 bases). The V end lost 3 bases, the J end lost 4 bases, and 10 bases lay between the germline ends. The CDR3 has 13 amino acids. CDR3 sequence (DNA): TGTGCCAGCAGTTTTTCTCCAGGGTACGAGCAGTACTTC. Its protein product is CASSFSPGYEQYF.

This clonotype was recorded a few times. V is TRBV20-1 and J is TRBJ1-2, with TRBD1 identical over 10 bases. The CDR3 sequence is 14 residues long. Germline loops: CDR1 DFQATT, CDR2 SNEGSKA (reference sequence). With 3 bases clipped from V and 8 bases from J, the junction kept 9 bases outside the gene matches. This CDR3 is CSARGGTGALGYTF. Here the CDR3 DNA reads TGCAGTGCTAGGGGCGGGACAGGGGCTTTAGGCTACACCTTC.

This clonotype is labeled as medium-sized (0.01 to 0.1%). This sequence joins TRBV6-2 or TRBV6-3 and TRBJ2-2; D unclear. The germline V gene has CDR1 MNHEY and CDR2 SVGEGT. This CDR3 region has 13 residues. The V end lost 5 bases, the J end lost 3 bases, and 7 bases lay between the germline ends. The CDR3 bases are TGTGCCAGCAGTCCCCATGACACCGGGGAGCTGTTTTTT. It yields the protein CASSPHDTGELFF.

The chain carries TRBV7-6 and TRBJ1-6, with a weak D call TRBD1 (6 bases). V was cut by 5 bases and J by 7 bases, with 21 bases left in between. Germline CDR1 and CDR2: SGHVS and FNYEAQ. The CDR3 runs to 17 residues. The CDR3 protein is CASSEGGRSERNSPLHF. The DNA for the CDR3 is TGTGCCAGCAGCGAGGGGGGCCGGAGCGAGAGAAATTCACCCCTCCACTTT.

By share of the sample, this clonotype is medium-sized. V gene TRBV29-1 combines with J gene TRBJ1-2; D might be TRBD1 (6 bases). The CDR3 length is 13 residues. Germline loops: CDR1 SQVTM, CDR2 ANQGSEA. The CDR3, as DNA: TGCAGTGCTGGTTCCGGACAGCACTATGGCTACACCTTC. Residues: CSAGSGQHYGYTF.

For this clonotype: As the CDR3 is not closed by the conserved phenylalanine or tryptophan, this likely results from a read error. The rearrangement joins TRBV4-3 to TRBJ1-5; possible D gene TRBD1, 5 bases. V was shortened by 4 bases and J by 5 bases, with 9 bases between the two germline ends. This CDR3 contains 13 residues. Germline assignment: CDR1 LGHNA and CDR2 YSLEER. The CDR3 protein is CASSLRGDQPQHL. CDR3 coding DNA: TGCGCCAGCAGCCTAAGGGGAGATCAGCCCCAGCATCTT.

This sequence joins TRBV7-6 and TRBJ1-1; D not certain. Per the germline V gene, CDR1 is SGHVS and CDR2 is FNYEAQ. The CDR3 totals 13 residues. Trimming left V 8 bases short and J 0 bases short, with 10 bases between. This CDR3 reads CASRAGMNTEAFF. CDR3 DNA: TGTGCCAGCCGGGCGGGCATGAACACTGAAGCTTTCTTT.

Notes on this clonotype: The junction differs from germline at one of its ends, possibly a read error. This chain uses TRBV5-6 with TRBJ2-4, with a weak D call TRBD2 (5 bases). Germline assignment: CDR1 SGHDT and CDR2 YYEEEE. This CDR3 is built from 16 residues. CDR3 sequence (DNA): TGTGCCAGCAGCTTGACGGGGATCAACTCCAAAAACATTCAATACTTC. It translates to CASSLTGINSKNIQYF.

J is TRBJ2-5 and V is TRBV7-6; 9 bases match TRBD2. CDR3 length: 19 amino acids. V was pared by 5 bases and J by 1 base, with 17 bases of the junction left unmatched. Germline V gives CDR1 SGHVS, CDR2 FNYEAQ. The chain's CDR3 is CASSPLAPYSGSSQETQYF. In DNA, the CDR3 is TGTGCCAGCAGCCCCCTGGCCCCATATAGCGGGAGTTCCCAAGAGACCCAGTACTTC.

The chain has TRBV4-1 and TRBJ1-4; D is ambiguous. CDR3 length equals 15 residues. The ends were cut back, 3 bases at V and 8 bases at J, with 16 bases in the middle. Germline CDR1 is MGHRA and CDR2 is YSYEKL. The CDR3 DNA reads as TGCGCCAGCAGCCAGGGGTCGGCGGCCCCCGAAAAACTGTTTTTT. This encodes CASSQGSAAPEKLFF.

This clonotype is medium-sized by share. The rearrangement joins TRBV19 to TRBJ1-2, with a weak D call TRBD1 (6 bases). Germline V gene data show CDR1 as LNHDA and CDR2 as SQIVND (reference sequence). This CDR3 contains 15 residues. V was cut by 0 bases and J by 0 bases, with 8 bases left in between. The CDR3 region has the DNA TGTGCCAGTAGTATAGACAGGGGACCTAACTATGGCTACACCTTC. Encoded protein: CASSIDRGPNYGYTF.

This clonotype is labeled as medium-sized. V is TRBV19 and J is TRBJ1-5, with TRBD1 identical over 10 bases. Germline CDR1 reads LNHDA; CDR2 reads SQIVND (reference sequence). The CDR3 is made up of 14 amino acids. J gave up 3 bases and V 9 bases, and 5 bases lay outside the gene matches. The CDR3 DNA reads as TGTGCCAGCGGGACAGGGGCGTCCAATCAGCCCCAGCATTTT. This translates into CASGTGASNQPQHF.

This chain's CDR3 is CASRSGLAEDTQYF. For the CDR3, the DNA is TGTGCCAGCAGATCGGGACTAGCTGAAGATACGCAGTATTTT. V gene TRBV7-9 combines with J gene TRBJ2-3; 9 bases are a match to TRBD2. The germline gives CDR1 SEHNR, CDR2 FQNEAQ (reference sequence). Trimming removed 6 bases from V and 5 bases from J; junction bases left unmatched: 6. This CDR3 region has 14 residues.

The chain couples TRBV6-6 to TRBJ2-7; 10 positions agree with TRBD1. The V segment lost 2 bases and the J segment 7 bases; nucleotides outside the gene matches: 5. This CDR3 is 14 amino acids long. Germline CDR1 is MNHNY and CDR2 is SVGAGI (reference sequence). The DNA of the CDR3 is TGTGCCAGCAGTTACCTAGGACAGGGGGGTGAGCAGTACTTC. This translates into CASSYLGQGGEQYF.

By proportion, this clonotype is medium-sized. The chain links TRBV18 to TRBJ2-3, with TRBD1 as a possible D gene (6 bases). The CDR3 is 16 amino acids. Trimming removed 1 base at V and 2 bases at J, with 13 bases between. Looked up from germline, CDR1 is KGHSH and CDR2 is LQKENI. CDR3 in amino acids: CASSPLQGSYTDTQYF. DNA of the CDR3: TGTGCCAGCTCACCACTCCAGGGGTCTTACACAGATACGCAGTATTTT.

The chain couples TRBV6-5 to TRBJ1-1; 7 bases are shared with TRBD1. This CDR3 contains 14 residues. CDR1 and CDR2 from the germline V gene are MNHEY and SVGAGI. Unmatched junction bases numbered 6, after V lost 6 bases and J lost 2 bases. The CDR3 protein is CASRSTGTNTEAFF. Here the CDR3 DNA reads TGTGCCAGCAGGTCGACAGGGACCAACACTGAAGCTTTCTTT.

As concerns this clonotype: It is likely a read error, because the conserved phenylalanine at the end of the CDR3 is missing. The rearrangement uses TRBV19 and TRBJ1-3, with D unclear. The germline gives CDR1 LNHDA, CDR2 SQIVND (reference sequence). The CDR3 sequence is 17 residues long. The ends were cut back, 0 bases at V and 0 bases at J, with 12 bases in the middle. The CDR3 DNA sequence: TGTGCCAGTAGTATAGATTGGCCCCCGAGCTCTGGAAACACCATATATCTT. Translating gives CASSIDWPPSSGNTIYL.

This sequence joins TRBV20-1 and TRBJ1-3, with a tentative D call TRBD1 (6 bases). The CDR3 sequence is 15 residues long. CDR1 and CDR2 from the germline V gene are DFQATT and SNEGSKA (reference sequence). Trimming cost V 2 bases and J 3 bases, with 14 bases left between them. The CDR3 protein is CSARWGGRGGNTIYF. CDR3 in DNA: TGCAGTGCTAGATGGGGGGGGCGTGGTGGAAACACCATATATTTT.

In this sample, this clonotype turned up a few times. V gene TRBV7-2 combines with J gene TRBJ2-4; 7 nucleotides agree with TRBD1. The CDR3 consists of 15 residues. From germline, CDR1 is SGHTA and CDR2 FQGNSA. V lost 4 bases and J lost 1; bases outside the gene matches: 4. The DNA of the CDR3 is TGTGCCAGCAGCTCACCGGACAGGGCCAAAAACATTCAGTACTTC. This encodes CASSSPDRAKNIQYF.

The chain employs TRBV20-1 and TRBJ2-1; tentative D call: TRBD1 (6 bases). Trimming stripped 5 bases from V and 7 bases from J, with 12 bases between. The CDR3 contains 12 residues. Per germline, CDR1 DFQATT and CDR2 SNEGSKA (reference sequence). CDR3 loop: CSAWTVGNEQFF. For the CDR3, the DNA is TGCAGTGCTTGGACAGTCGGGAATGAGCAGTTCTTC.

The V and J genes are TRBV6-5 and TRBJ1-2; 7 bases agree with TRBD1. The V segment lost 7 bases and the J segment 4 bases; nucleotides outside the gene matches: 6. The CDR3 covers 13 residues. Germline V gene lookup returns CDR1 MNHEY and CDR2 SVGAGI. CDR3 sequence reads: CASTDREAYGYTF. CDR3 nucleotide sequence: TGTGCCAGCACTGACAGGGAGGCCTATGGCTACACCTTC.